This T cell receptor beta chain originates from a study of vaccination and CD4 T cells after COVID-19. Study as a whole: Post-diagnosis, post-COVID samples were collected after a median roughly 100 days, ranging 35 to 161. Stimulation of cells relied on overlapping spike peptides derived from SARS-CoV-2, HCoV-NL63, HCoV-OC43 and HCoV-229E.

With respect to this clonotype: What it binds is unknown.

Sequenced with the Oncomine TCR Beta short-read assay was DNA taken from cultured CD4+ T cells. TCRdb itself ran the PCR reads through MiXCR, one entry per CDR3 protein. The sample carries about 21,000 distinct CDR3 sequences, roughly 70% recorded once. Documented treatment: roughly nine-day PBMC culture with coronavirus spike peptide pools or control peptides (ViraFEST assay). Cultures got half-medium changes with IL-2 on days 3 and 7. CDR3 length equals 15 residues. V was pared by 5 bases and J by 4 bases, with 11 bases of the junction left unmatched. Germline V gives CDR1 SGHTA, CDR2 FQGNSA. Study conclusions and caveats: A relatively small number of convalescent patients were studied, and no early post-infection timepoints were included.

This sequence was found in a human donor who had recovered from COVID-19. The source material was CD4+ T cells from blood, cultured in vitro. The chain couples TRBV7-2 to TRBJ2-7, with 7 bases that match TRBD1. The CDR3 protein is CASSLTGTDVYEQYF. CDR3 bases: TGTGCCAGCAGCCTGACTGGGACAGATGTTTACGAGCAGTACTTC.